Detailed here is one T cell receptor (beta chain). This entry comes from a study of cytomegalovirus exposure and HLA in healthy donors. Germline V gene lookup returns CDR1 KGHSH and CDR2 LQKENI. This CDR3 is built from 15 residues. With V trimmed by 6 bases and J by 6 bases, 14 bases remained unmatched. The study ran its PCR with 60 Vbeta and 13 Jbeta primers. Produced via immunoSEQ multiplex PCR; TCRdb's table is partial and in-frame only. This table holds around 140,000 clones, less than 80% found once. The V and J genes are TRBV18 and TRBJ2-7; 7 bases line up with TRBD1. The specimen sequenced was PBMCs. This TCR was recovered from a female donor in good health and CMV-seropositive. CDR3 protein: CASSPAVGQVREQYF. The CDR3, as DNA: TGTGCCAGCTCCCCGGCGGTAGGACAGGTACGCGAGCAGTACTTC.